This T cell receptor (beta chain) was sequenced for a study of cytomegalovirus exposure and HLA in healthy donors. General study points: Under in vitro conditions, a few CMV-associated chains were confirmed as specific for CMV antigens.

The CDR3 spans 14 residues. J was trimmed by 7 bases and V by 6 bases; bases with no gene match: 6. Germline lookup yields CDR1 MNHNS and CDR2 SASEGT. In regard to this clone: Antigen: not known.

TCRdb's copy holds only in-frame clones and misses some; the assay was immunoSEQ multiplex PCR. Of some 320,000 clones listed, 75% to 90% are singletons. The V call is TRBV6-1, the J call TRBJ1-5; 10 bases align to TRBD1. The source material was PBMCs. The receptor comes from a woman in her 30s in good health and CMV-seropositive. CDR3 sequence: CASRGTGVGQPQHF. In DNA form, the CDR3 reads TGTGCCAGCAGGGGGACAGGGGTCGGCCAGCCCCAGCATTTT.